The 4 T cell receptor beta chains given below trace back to one sample, sequenced in a study of blood T cells in healthy people across ages (dated by TCRdb to the mid-2010s). The protocol used for the library was 5' RACE. Sequencing was performed on an Illumina HiSeq 2500. The second PCR ran for roughly 7 to 11 cycles and used a J-beta primer mix along with a sample-barcoded 5' primer. The public reads were reanalyzed by TCRdb: fastp trimming at Q25, MiXCR alignment, in-frame beta chains only. All rows with the same CDR3 protein become a single entry with the most common DNA and genes. A total of fewer than 950,000 distinct CDR3 sequences appear in this sample, roughly 35% of them only once. 10% to 15% of the sample is held by the ten biggest clonotypes. What was sequenced was blood. These receptors originate from a man aged 18-30 years in good health.

The chain joins TRBV15 to TRBJ1-5; D gene uncertain. The ends were cut back, 8 bases at V and 4 bases at J, with 15 bases in the middle. There are 14 residues in the CDR3. CDR1 LNHNV and CDR2 YYDKDF come from the germline V gene (reference sequence). CDR3 nucleotide sequence: TGTGCCACCTGCGGCGAGGGAGGAAATCAGCCCCAGCATTTT. Amino acids: CATCGEGGNQPQHF.

In the case of this clonotype: A junction end diverges from the germline sequence, so it may reflect a read error. The chain couples TRBV14 to TRBJ2-5, with 7 bases identical to TRBD2. The germline CDR1 and CDR2 sequences are SGHDN and FVKESK. The CDR3 has 17 residues. The CDR3 DNA sequence: TGTGCCTGCAGCCTAAAAGCCCCACTAGCGTCGGGGGAGACCCAGTACTTC. It is translated as CACSLKAPLASGETQYF.

This clonotype was recorded a few times. A much larger clone differs from this one at a single base, so this may be a read error. The V and J genes are TRBV20-1 and TRBJ2-5, with 8 bases lining up with TRBD1. CDR3 length equals 15 residues. V lost 2 bases and J lost 2; bases outside the gene matches: 7. In germline, CDR1 is DFQATT, CDR2 SNEGSKA (reference sequence). For the CDR3, the DNA is TGCAGTGCTAGACCTAGCAGGGGGCCTCAAGAGACCCAGTACTTC. Protein product: CSARPSRGPQETQYF.

A few counts support this clonotype. The V and J genes are TRBV27 and TRBJ2-7; D could derive from TRBD1 or TRBD2 (5 bases each). Germline V gene data show CDR1 as MNHEY and CDR2 as SMNVEV (reference sequence). V lost 6 bases and J 4 bases, leaving 13 bases between the germline ends. This CDR3 comprises 13 residues. Here the CDR3 reads CASRGMGEYEQYF. As DNA, the CDR3 is TGTGCCAGCAGGGGAATGGGGGAGTACGAGCAGTACTTC.